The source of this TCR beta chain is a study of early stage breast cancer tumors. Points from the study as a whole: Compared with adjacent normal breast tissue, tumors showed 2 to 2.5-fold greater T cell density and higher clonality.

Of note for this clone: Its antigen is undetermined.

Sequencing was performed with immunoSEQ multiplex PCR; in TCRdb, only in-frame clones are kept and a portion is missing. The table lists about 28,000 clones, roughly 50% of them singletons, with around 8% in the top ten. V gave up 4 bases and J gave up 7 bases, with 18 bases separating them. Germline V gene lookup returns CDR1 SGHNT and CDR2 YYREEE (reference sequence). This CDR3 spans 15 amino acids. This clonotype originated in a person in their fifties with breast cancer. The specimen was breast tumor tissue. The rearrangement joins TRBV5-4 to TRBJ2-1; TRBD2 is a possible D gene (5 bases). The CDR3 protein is CASSPGSGSPNEQFF. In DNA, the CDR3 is TGTGCCAGCAGCCCCGGCTCGGGATCCCCGAATGAGCAGTTCTTC.